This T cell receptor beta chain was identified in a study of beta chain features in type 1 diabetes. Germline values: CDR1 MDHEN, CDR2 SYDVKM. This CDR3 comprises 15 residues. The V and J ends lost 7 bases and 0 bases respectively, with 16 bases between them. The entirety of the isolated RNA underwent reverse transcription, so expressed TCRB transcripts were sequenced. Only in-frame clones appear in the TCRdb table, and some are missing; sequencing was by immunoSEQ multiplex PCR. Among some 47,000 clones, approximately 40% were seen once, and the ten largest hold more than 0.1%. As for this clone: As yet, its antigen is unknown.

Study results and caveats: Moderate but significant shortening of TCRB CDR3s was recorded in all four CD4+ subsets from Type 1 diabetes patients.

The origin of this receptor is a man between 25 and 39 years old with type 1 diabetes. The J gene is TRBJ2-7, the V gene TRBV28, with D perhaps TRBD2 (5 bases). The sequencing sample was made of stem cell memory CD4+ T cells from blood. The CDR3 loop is CASTGAETNSYEQYF. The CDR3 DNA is TGTGCCAGCACCGGAGCGGAAACGAACTCCTACGAGCAGTACTTC. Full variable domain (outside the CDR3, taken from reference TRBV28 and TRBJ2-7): DVKVTQSSRYLVKRTGEKVFLECVQDMDHENMFWYRQDPGLGLRLIYFSYDVKMKEKGDIPEGYSVSREKKERFSLILESASTNQTSMYLCASTGAETNSYEQYFGPGTRLTVT.